This record looks at one T cell receptor (beta chain) sequence and its context. At least ten counts were recorded for this clonotype. Its antigen remains undetermined. Qualities for individual bases were not recorded, and no much larger clone is one base off. Its CDR3 holds 12 amino acids, cysteine through phenylalanine. Solely the CDR3 DNA is kept, with 36 bases framed from the first base. V was cut back by 6 bases and J by 7 bases, leaving a gap of 13 bases between them. The sample's treatment or condition, from its label and the paper: live attenuated yellow fever vaccine strain. At each blood-draw timepoint, two biological replicates of bulk PBMCs were collected. A standard Ficoll-Paque protocol was used to isolate PBMCs from peripheral blood. RNA was extracted with TriZol from bulk PBMCs, CD4 and CD8 fractions, and dextramer-positive and dextramer-negative fractions. The data belong to a study of T cells after yellow fever vaccination (dated by TCRdb to between 2019 and 2020). Broadly, across the study: Libraries from fractions with low cell numbers were prepared with the SMART-Seq v4 Ultra Low Input RNA kit. Two healthy male donors, one aged 18 to 29 and one aged 30 to 40 years, made up the cohort. Bulk PBMC replicates and cell subsets were isolated from blood drawn at multiple timepoints before and after both primary and secondary immunization. To follow T-cell clones before and after primary and booster YFV17D yellow fever vaccination, bulk TCR alpha and beta repertoires were sequenced over time.

Overall study results and their limits: A small share of clonotypes was detected in both CD4 and CD8 compartments, with the overlap likely arising from convergent recombination. Computational filtering was needed because FACS-sorted repertoires could contain abundant contaminating clonotypes from the bulk population. The secondary T-cell response was found to be weaker but faster than the primary response, with a peak reached on day 5 rather than on day 15. The study included only two donors, which limits how far the findings can be generalized. Most clones expanded after primary vaccination (approximately 97% of CD4 and roughly 90% of CD8) were re-detected after the booster, suggesting that broad memory maintenance occurred.

TCR cDNA was synthesized by 5'RACE template switching, through which a universal primer site and unique molecular identifiers were introduced. cDNA synthesis was primed from both the TCR alpha and TCR beta constant segments. Library amplification used two PCR steps, and the second PCR step added sample barcodes and sequencing adapters. Sequencing of libraries was done on Illumina HiSeq 2500 (2x100 bp) or NovaSeq (2x150 bp). The study's processing was this. Demultiplexing of reads and collapsing into UMI consensus sequences were performed with MIGEC, and V(D)J alignment was carried out with MiXCR. Vaccine-responding clonotypes were defined with edgeR using replicate PBMC samples, requiring FDR below 0.01 and a log2 fold change above 5 up to day 15. Bulk clonotypes were assigned CD4 or CD8 identity according to which sequenced CD4 or CD8 repertoire held them at higher abundance. TCRdb cleaned the public reads at Q25 with fastp, built clones with MiXCR and kept in-frame beta chains. Rows are combined by CDR3 protein, so each entry shows the most common genes and DNA. These V and J calls rely on TCRdb rather than the paper's analysis. Across this sample there are some 350,000 distinct CDR3 sequences, with 6% to 8% seen only once. The top ten clonotypes cover approximately 16% of the sample.

Sample: PBMCs, taken 5 days after the yellow fever booster vaccination. The receptor was isolated from a man under 40 who received the YFV17D yellow fever vaccine. Recombination linked TRBV12-3 or TRBV12-4 to TRBJ2-7; 5 matching bases give a weak D call of TRBD2. The DNA sequence is given as TGTGCCAGCAGCCTCCGGGGTGGGGAGCAGTACTTC. This sequence encodes CASSLRGGEQYF.